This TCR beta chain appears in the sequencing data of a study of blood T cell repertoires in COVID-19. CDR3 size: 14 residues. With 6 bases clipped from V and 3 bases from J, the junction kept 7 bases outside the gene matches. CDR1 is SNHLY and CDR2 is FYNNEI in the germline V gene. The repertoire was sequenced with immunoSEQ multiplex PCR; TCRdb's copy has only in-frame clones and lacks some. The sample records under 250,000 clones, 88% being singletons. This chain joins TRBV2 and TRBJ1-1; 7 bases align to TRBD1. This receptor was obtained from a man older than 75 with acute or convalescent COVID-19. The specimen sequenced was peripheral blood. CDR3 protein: CASSQRQGHTEAFF. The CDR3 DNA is TGTGCCAGCAGCCAGAGACAGGGACACACTGAAGCTTTCTTT.